What follows is one T cell receptor beta chain and its context. Antigen unknown. The source of the sample is a study of shared clonotypes between healthy human individuals. Overall study findings and caveats: Deeper or shallower sequencing was expected to change how clonotypes are shared among donors. Inspection by rarefaction showed sorted-subset sequencing to be incomplete despite large depth.

The V gene's germline CDR1 is MDHEN and CDR2 SYDVKM. Losses at the gene ends were 1 base for V and 3 bases for J; bases not matched to a gene: 6. The CDR3 sequence is 15 residues long. Sequencing was at deep level. Here immunoSEQ multiplex PCR was the method, and the copy in TCRdb shows in-frame clones only, minus some. The sample records around 2.3 million clones, approximately 94% being singletons. Adult Caucasians living in Nashville, Tennessee made up all of the donors. The sequence came from a man younger than 35 in good health. The chain links TRBV28 to TRBJ2-7, with 7 bases aligning to TRBD2. Sequencing was performed on naive CD4+ T cells sorted from blood. Subset given: CD45RA+ positively selected. The CDR3, as DNA: TGTGCCAGCAGTTTATATCCTAGCGGCCACTACGAGCAGTACTTC. Amino acid sequence: CASSLYPSGHYEQYF.